The T cell receptor (beta chain) described here comes from a study of shared clonotypes between healthy human individuals. Study-level points and caveats: Measured sharing among donors was expected to vary with sequencing depth. Relative to clonotypes present in all four donors, those not shared had lower generation probabilities.

TCRdb keeps only in-frame clones here, not all; method: immunoSEQ multiplex PCR. The top ten hold over 1% of the sample, which has 1.6 million or so clones, roughly 96% seen once. Study donors comprised healthy, HIV-negative adults devoid of recent acute infection or vaccination. The CDR3 length is 13 residues. CDR1 and CDR2 from the germline V gene are SGHRS and YFSETQ. Remarks on this clone: No antigen is known for it.

Sequenced: naive CD4+ T cells sorted from blood. Subset of the sample: CD45RA+ positively selected. The origin of this receptor is a man aged 25-45 years in good health. The rearrangement uses TRBV5-1 and TRBJ2-5; 7 bases map to TRBD1. The end of the DNA is better explained by TRBJ2-7, so the J call may be wrong. Here the CDR3 DNA reads TGCGCCAGCAGTCGTGACAGGGTGAACGAGCAGTACTTC. This encodes CASSRDRVNEQYF.